This T cell receptor (beta chain) was identified in a study of blood T cell repertoires in COVID-19. Turning to the study itself: From T cells, B-cell-depleted T cells, or PBMCs came the material, which was cDNA or gDNA.

Libraries were prepared by immunoSEQ multiplex PCR; TCRdb keeps only in-frame clonotypes and omits some of them. The repertoire holds fewer than 85,000 clones, with approximately 83% as singletons. V was cut by 5 bases and J by 6 bases, with 17 bases left in between. The CDR3 has 14 residues. In germline, CDR1 is SEHNR, CDR2 FQNEAQ (reference sequence). The V call is TRBV7-9, the J call TRBJ2-7, with TRBD1 as a possible D gene (6 bases). Sequenced input: peripheral blood. The sequence was obtained from a human donor in a cohort sampled during active COVID-19. CDR3 sequence reads: CASSTRQGLSEQYF. For the CDR3, the DNA is TGTGCCAGCAGCACTCGTCAGGGGCTCTCCGAGCAGTACTTC.